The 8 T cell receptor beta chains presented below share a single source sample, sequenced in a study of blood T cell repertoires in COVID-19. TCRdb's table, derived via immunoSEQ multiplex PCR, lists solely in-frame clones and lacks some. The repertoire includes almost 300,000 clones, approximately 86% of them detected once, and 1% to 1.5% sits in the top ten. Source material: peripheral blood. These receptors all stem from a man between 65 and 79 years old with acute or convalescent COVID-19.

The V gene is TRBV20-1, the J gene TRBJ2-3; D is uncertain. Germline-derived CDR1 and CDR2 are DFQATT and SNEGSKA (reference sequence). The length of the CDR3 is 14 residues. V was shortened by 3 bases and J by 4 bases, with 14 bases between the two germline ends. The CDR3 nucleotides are TGCAGTGCTAGTAACAGAGCTCACTCAGATACGCAGTATTTT. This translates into CSASNRAHSDTQYF.

The CDR3 coding sequence is TGTGCCAGCAGCCTAACAGGGTCCCGTAATTCACCCCTCCACTTT. Translation gives CASSLTGSRNSPLHF. This chain joins TRBV16 and TRBJ1-6; possibly TRBD1 for D (6 bases). CDR3 length equals 15 residues. V gave up 4 bases and J gave up 6 bases, with 13 bases separating them. Germline CDR1 is KGHSY and CDR2 is FQNENV.

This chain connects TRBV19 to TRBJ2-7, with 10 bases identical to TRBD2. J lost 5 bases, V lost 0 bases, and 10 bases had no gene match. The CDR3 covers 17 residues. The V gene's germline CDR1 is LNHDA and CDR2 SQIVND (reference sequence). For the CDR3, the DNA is TGTGCCAGTAGTATAGATTTGAGGAGCGGGAGGGCCCACGAGCAGTACTTC. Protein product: CASSIDLRSGRAHEQYF.

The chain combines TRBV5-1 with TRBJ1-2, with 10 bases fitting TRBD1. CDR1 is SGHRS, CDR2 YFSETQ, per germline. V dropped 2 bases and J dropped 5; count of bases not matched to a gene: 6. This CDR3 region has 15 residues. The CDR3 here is CASSFLPGQGYGYTF. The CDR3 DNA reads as TGCGCCAGCAGCTTTTTACCGGGACAGGGGTATGGCTACACCTTC.

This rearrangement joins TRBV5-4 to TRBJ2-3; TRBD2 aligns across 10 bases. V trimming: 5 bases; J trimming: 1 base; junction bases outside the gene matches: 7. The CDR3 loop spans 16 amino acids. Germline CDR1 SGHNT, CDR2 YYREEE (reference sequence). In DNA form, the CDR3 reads TGTGCCAGCAGTTCGGGAGGACTAGCGGGCACAGATACGCAGTATTTT. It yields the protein CASSSGGLAGTDTQYF.

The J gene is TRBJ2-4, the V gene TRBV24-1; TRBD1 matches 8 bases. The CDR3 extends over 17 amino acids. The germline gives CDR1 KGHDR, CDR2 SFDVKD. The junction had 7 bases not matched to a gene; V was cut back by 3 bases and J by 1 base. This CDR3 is CATSDATGGPAKNIQYF. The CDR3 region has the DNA TGTGCCACCAGTGATGCCACAGGGGGGCCTGCCAAAAACATTCAGTACTTC.

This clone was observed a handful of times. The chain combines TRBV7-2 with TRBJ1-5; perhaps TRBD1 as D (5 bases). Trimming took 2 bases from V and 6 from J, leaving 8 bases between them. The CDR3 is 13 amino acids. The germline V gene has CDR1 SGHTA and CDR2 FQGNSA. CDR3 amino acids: CASSLRGSQPQHF. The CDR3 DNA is TGTGCCAGCAGCTTACGGGGGAGTCAGCCCCAGCATTTT.

The CDR3 loop reads CASSWKGVETQYF. CDR3 bases: TGTGCCAGCAGCTGGAAGGGGGTAGAGACCCAGTACTTC. The chain employs TRBV5-6 and TRBJ2-5; perhaps TRBD1 as D (6 bases). Germline values: CDR1 SGHDT, CDR2 YYEEEE. Between the trimmed V and J ends, which lost 3 bases and 4 bases, there was a span of 10 bases. This CDR3 spans 13 amino acids.